This TCR beta chain was captured in a study of cytomegalovirus exposure and HLA in healthy donors. Turning to the study itself: In terms of ancestry, the Caucasian-associated cluster contained about four fifths of the approximately 400 genotyped donors.

Regarding the study as a whole: Most sequenced TCRs were rare (though some public TCRs occurred in many donors). Cytomegalovirus status was reportedly diagnosed by the classifier with high specificity and sensitivity.

Vbeta (60) and Jbeta (13) primers were used in the PCR. Assay used: immunoSEQ multiplex PCR; TCRdb lists only in-frame clones, some missing. The repertoire holds over 95,000 clones, over 60% seen once, with about a tenth in the top ten. In germline, CDR1 is MGHDK, CDR2 SYGVNS. This CDR3 contains 12 residues. V shed 7 bases and J shed 5 bases, with 8 bases lying between them. About this clone: The antigen is undetermined.

The sample consisted of PBMCs. The chain links TRBV25-1 to TRBJ2-2; D possibly corresponds to TRBD1 (6 bases). The sequence was obtained from a man aged 35-49 years in good health and CMV-seropositive. For the CDR3, the DNA is TGTGCCAGCACCACAGGGACCGGGGAGCTGTTTTTT. Amino acids: CASTTGTGELFF.